This T cell receptor (beta chain) was obtained from a study of Ad26.COV2.S vaccination and SARS-CoV-2 variants. The CDR3 totals 16 residues. J was trimmed by 2 bases and V by 5 bases; bases with no gene match: 6. The germline CDR1 and CDR2 sequences are MNHEY and SMNVEV (reference sequence). Assay: immunoSEQ multiplex PCR; the TCRdb copy retains only in-frame clones and omits some. This table has about 480,000 clones, around nine tenths appearing once. This sample's treatment: around 19 received Ad26.COV2.S at low or high dose, single or two shots; about 5 received placebo; per-sample allocation not given. Sampling was performed 63 days after the first vaccine or placebo injection. Within Boston, the person who donated was an adult of 18-55 years.

This TCR was sampled from a person between 18 and 65 years old who received the Ad26.COV2.S COVID-19 vaccine or a placebo. Sequences were derived from peripheral blood, sampled in a trial of Ad26.COV2.S vaccine versus placebo. The chain couples TRBV27 to TRBJ1-3, with TRBD1 matching 10 bases. CDR3 sequence reads: CASSRRGTGAGNTIYF. Here the CDR3 DNA reads TGTGCCAGCAGTCGAAGGGGGACAGGGGCTGGAAACACCATATATTTT.